Shown below are 26 T cell receptor beta chains from a single sample sequenced in a study of T cell responses to AZD1222 COVID-19 vaccine (dated by TCRdb to the early 2020s). Library preparation was by the immunoSEQ multiplex PCR assay. TCRdb limited this immuneACCESS table to in-frame rearrangements with V and J called. A share of clones is missing; checked studies link under half to unresolved V genes, and the rest is unexplained. For this sample there are around 100,000 clones; approximately 90% appear just once. The top ten hold under 25% of the sample. Sample time point, as interpreted from the label and publication: baseline before first vaccination. This sample comprised peripheral blood, obtained on day 0 of AZD1222 vaccination. The receptors here all came from an adult in good health.

The chain recombines TRBV3-1 (or the pseudogene TRBV3-2) with TRBJ2-7; 8 bases line up with TRBD2. Trimming took 0 bases from V and 2 from J; bases not matched to a gene: 3. CDR1 and CDR2 (germline): LGHDT, YNNKEL (reference sequence). There are 15 residues in the CDR3. The CDR3 region has the DNA TGTGCCAGCAGCCAAGATCAGACTAGCGCCTACGAGCAGTACTTC. It codes for CASSQDQTSAYEQYF.

The chain recombines TRBV7-8 with TRBJ2-7; weak D call: TRBD1 (5 bases). V dropped 1 base and J dropped 6 bases, with 13 bases sitting between them. This CDR3 contains 14 residues. Germline V gene sequence: CDR1 SGHVS, CDR2 FQNEAQ. The CDR3 DNA follows: TGTGCCAGCAGCTTAGTTCCACAGGCCCTCGAGCAGTACTTC. Its protein is CASSLVPQALEQYF. Full variable domain (remainder filled in from reference TRBV7-8 and TRBJ2-7): GAGVSQSPRYKVAKRGQDVALRCDPISGHVSLFWYQQALGQGPEFLTYFQNEAQLDKSGLPSDRFFAERPEGSVSTLKIQRTQQEDSAVYLCASSLVPQALEQYFGPGTRLTVT.

The rearrangement joins TRBV25-1 to TRBJ1-4; D not certain. Germline V gene sequence: CDR1 MGHDK, CDR2 SYGVNS. V was shortened by 2 bases and J by 7 bases, with 11 bases between the two germline ends. This CDR3 comprises 14 residues. For the CDR3, the DNA is TGTGCCAGCAGTGAAAGGGCCGGCGGTGAAAAACTGTTTTTT. Its translation is CASSERAGGEKLFF. The full variable domain, in which reference TRBV25-1 and TRBJ1-4 provide the parts outside the CDR3, is EADIYQTPRYLVIGTGKKITLECSQTMGHDKMYWYQQDPGMELHLIHYSYGVNSTEKGDLSSESTVSRIRTEHFPLTLESARPSHTSQYLCASSERAGGEKLFFGSGTQLSVL.

The chain carries TRBV3-1 (or the pseudogene TRBV3-2) and TRBJ2-3, with 7 bases fitting TRBD2. J lost 4 bases, V lost 1 base, and 17 bases had no gene match. This CDR3 has 19 amino acids. Germline CDR1 reads LGHDT; CDR2 reads YNNKEL (reference sequence). The CDR3 coding sequence is TGTGCCAGCAGCCAAGCCTTGGTTGGGGGGAGGGCCGGAGCAGATACGCAGTATTTT. It specifies CASSQALVGGRAGADTQYF.

V is TRBV5-3 and J is TRBJ2-4; tentatively, D is TRBD2 (5 bases). TRBV5-3 counts as an open reading frame of uncertain function. Trimming left V 8 bases short and J 7 bases short, with 13 bases between. The CDR3 is made up of 12 amino acids. The CDR3 loop is CASARAQNIQYF. The CDR3, as DNA: TGTGCCAGTGCGAGGGCCCAGAACATTCAGTACTTC.

The chain is built from TRBV9 and TRBJ1-3; TRBD1 is a possible D gene (5 bases). V was pared by 4 bases and J by 2 bases, with 19 bases between. The germline CDR1 and CDR2 sequences are SGDLS and YYNGEE. The CDR3 totals 17 residues. The CDR3 nucleotides read TGTGCCAGCAGCACCCTAGGGGTTTGGGGGACTGGAAACACCATATATTTT. Residues: CASSTLGVWGTGNTIYF.

The V and J genes are TRBV7-8 and TRBJ1-5; D uncertain. Germline V gene data show CDR1 as SGHVS and CDR2 as FQNEAQ. The V end was cut by 1 base, the J end by 7 bases, with 8 bases between. CDR3 length: 13 residues. This CDR3 reads CASSLGVRQPQHF. The CDR3 nucleotides read TGTGCCAGCAGCTTAGGGGTTCGACAGCCCCAGCATTTT.

The rearrangement joins TRBV19 to TRBJ2-1, with D possibly being TRBD1 (6 bases). This CDR3 has 16 amino acids. V was cut by 5 bases and J by 5 bases, with 19 bases left in between. Germline loops: CDR1 LNHDA, CDR2 SQIVND (reference sequence). CDR3 protein: CASSQRPGTRNNEQFF. CDR3 DNA sequence: TGTGCCAGTAGTCAACGTCCCGGGACAAGGAACAATGAGCAGTTCTTC. The full variable domain, in which reference TRBV19 and TRBJ2-1 provide the parts outside the CDR3, is DGGITQSPKYLFRKEGQNVTLSCEQNLNHDAMYWYRQDPGQGLRLIYYSQIVNDFQKGDIAEGYSVSREKKESFPLTVTSAQKNPTAFYLCASSQRPGTRNNEQFFGPGTRLTVL.

The chain links TRBV7-3 to TRBJ1-2; D is perhaps TRBD1 (5 bases). This CDR3 spans 14 amino acids. V was trimmed by 2 bases and J by 2 bases, leaving 9 bases between them. The V gene's germline CDR1 is SGHTA and CDR2 FQGTGA. The CDR3 is CASSLYGGNYGYTF. For the CDR3, the DNA is TGTGCCAGCAGCTTATACGGGGGGAACTATGGCTACACCTTC.

In nucleotides, the CDR3 is TGTGCCAGCAGTGGGACAGGGGGTGGTGGCTACACCTTC. It codes for CASSGTGGGGYTF. This chain links TRBV2 with TRBJ1-2; TRBD1 aligns across 10 bases. Germline V gene data show CDR1 as SNHLY and CDR2 as FYNNEI. The CDR3 runs 13 residues. The trim removed 4 bases at V and 7 bases at J, leaving 3 bases unmatched.

The chain couples TRBV7-3 to TRBJ2-5; D perhaps matches TRBD2 (5 bases). Germline loops: CDR1 SGHTA, CDR2 FQGTGA. Trimming left V 5 bases short and J 4 bases short, with 23 bases between. The CDR3 sequence is 17 residues long. Here the CDR3 reads CASSHRPPGLGGETQYF. For the CDR3, the DNA is TGTGCCAGCAGCCACCGACCTCCGGGTCTTGGAGGAGAGACCCAGTACTTC. Together with reference TRBV7-3 and TRBJ2-5, the CDR3 gives the full variable domain: GAGVSQTPSNKVTEKGKYVELRCDPISGHTALYWYRQSLGQGPEFLIYFQGTGAADDSGLPNDRFFAVRPEGSVSTLKIQRTERGDSAVYLCASSHRPPGLGGETQYFGPGTRLLVL.

V is TRBV7-2 and J is TRBJ2-3; 12 nucleotides line up with TRBD2. The CDR3 loop spans 18 amino acids. V lost 0 bases to trimming and J lost 2 bases; unmatched junction nucleotides: 6. Germline V gene lookup returns CDR1 SGHTA and CDR2 FQGNSA. CDR3 DNA: TGTGCCAGCAGCTTAGCGGTACTAGCGGGAGGTGTCACAGATACGCAGTATTTT. Translating gives CASSLAVLAGGVTDTQYF.

This chain uses TRBV10-3 with TRBJ2-1, with TRBD1 identical over 12 bases. CDR3 length: 13 amino acids. The germline gives CDR1 ENHRY, CDR2 SYGVKD. J gave up 6 bases and V 8 bases, and 2 bases lay outside the gene matches. The DNA for the CDR3 is TGTGCCATCGGGGGACAGGGGGCCAATGAGCAGTTCTTC. Protein: CAIGGQGANEQFF.

CDR3 nucleotide sequence: TGTGCCAGCAGTTACCTCCCGAACACTGAAGCTTTCTTT. Its protein is CASSYLPNTEAFF. The chain links TRBV6-6 to TRBJ1-1; D not certain. The CDR3 contains 13 residues. V was cut by 2 bases and J by 1 base, with 5 bases left in between. Germline assignment: CDR1 MNHNY and CDR2 SVGAGI (reference sequence).

The rearrangement uses TRBV28 and TRBJ2-7, with unresolved D. The V gene's germline CDR1 is MDHEN and CDR2 SYDVKM. CDR3 length equals 13 residues. The ends were cut back, 3 bases at V and 0 bases at J, with 6 bases in the middle. CDR3 sequence (DNA): TGTGCCAGCAGTTTCGCAGGCTCCTACGAGCAGTACTTC. Its protein product is CASSFAGSYEQYF.

This clone was detected a few times. Distinct nucleotide sequences in the sample also encode this CDR3. V gene TRBV5-6 combines with J gene TRBJ2-3, with D perhaps matching TRBD2 (6 bases). V dropped 2 bases and J dropped 3 bases, with 10 bases sitting between them. The germline gives CDR1 SGHDT, CDR2 YYEEEE. The CDR3 runs 14 residues. The CDR3 nucleotides are TGTGCCAGCAGCTTTGGGCTAGCGACAGATACGCAGTATTTT. Translation gives CASSFGLATDTQYF.

This rearrangement joins TRBV7-9 to TRBJ2-2, with unresolved D. The CDR3 runs to 13 residues. Germline loops: CDR1 SEHNR, CDR2 FQNEAQ (reference sequence). V was cut by 2 bases and J by 7 bases, with 8 bases left in between. The CDR3 reads CASSLSLSGELFF. The CDR3, as DNA: TGTGCCAGCAGCTTATCGTTAAGCGGGGAGCTGTTTTTT.

V and J are TRBV24-1 and TRBJ1-1; TRBD1 is a possible D gene (5 bases). The V and J ends lost 4 bases and 3 bases respectively, with 14 bases between them. The CDR3 is made up of 15 amino acids. Germline CDR1 reads KGHDR; CDR2 reads SFDVKD. The CDR3 DNA reads as TGTGCCACCAGTGACGGGGGAGGCGGGCACACTGAAGCTTTCTTT. Translation: CATSDGGGGHTEAFF.

The chain couples TRBV29-1 to TRBJ2-3; 7 nucleotides agree with TRBD1. Germline values: CDR1 SQVTM, CDR2 ANQGSEA. The CDR3 consists of 14 residues. Trimming took 6 bases from V and 5 from J; bases not matched to a gene: 11. CDR3 sequence reads: CSVRLTGWGDTQYF. DNA for the CDR3: TGCAGCGTGAGATTGACAGGGTGGGGAGATACGCAGTATTTT.

The genes are TRBV27 and TRBJ1-4; 7 nucleotides align to TRBD1. This CDR3 has 16 amino acids. The germline V gene has CDR1 MNHEY and CDR2 SMNVEV (reference sequence). The V gene end was trimmed by 0 bases and the J gene end by 6 bases; junction bases not matched to a gene: 7. The CDR3 sequence is CASSLSPLTGYEKLFF. The CDR3 DNA reads as TGTGCCAGCAGTTTATCCCCTTTGACAGGGTATGAAAAACTGTTTTTT.

The chain carries TRBV6-5 and TRBJ2-7, with TRBD2 matching 8 bases. CDR1 is MNHEY and CDR2 is SVGAGI in the germline V gene. V gave up 3 bases and J gave up 1 base; unmatched junction bases: 5. This CDR3 is built from 15 residues. CDR3 region: CASSYDSGTSYEQYF. As DNA, the CDR3 is TGTGCCAGCAGTTATGATAGCGGGACTTCCTACGAGCAGTACTTC.

The gene calls are TRBV4-2 and TRBJ1-5; D not certain. Germline values: CDR1 LGHNA, CDR2 YNFKEQ. V was clipped by 0 bases and J by 1 base, with 13 bases between them. CDR3 length: 17 amino acids. CDR3 loop: CASSQDPGMRSNQPQHF. The CDR3 DNA reads TGTGCCAGCAGCCAAGATCCGGGGATGAGGAGCAATCAGCCCCAGCATTTT.

The V call is TRBV11-2, the J call TRBJ1-2; maybe TRBD1 (5 bases). Trimming left V 5 bases short and J 2 bases short, with 12 bases between. In germline, CDR1 is SGHAT, CDR2 FQNNGV. CDR3 length equals 14 residues. The CDR3 DNA is TGTGCCAGCAGCCCCCGGGACGGGAACTATGGCTACACCTTC. Its protein product is CASSPRDGNYGYTF.

The CDR3 DNA reads as TGTGCCAGCAGCTTAGGTGCCAGCGGGGTCGGCGGTGAGCAGTTCTTC. It translates to CASSLGASGVGGEQFF. The chain employs TRBV7-2 and TRBJ2-1; the match to TRBD2 covers 7 bases. From germline, CDR1 is SGHTA and CDR2 FQGNSA. Germline trimming cut 1 base from V and 9 bases from J; bases unmatched to any gene: 12. The CDR3 spans 16 residues.

CDR3 in amino acids: CASGTSGSAVAYEQYF. CDR3 in DNA: TGTGCCAGCGGGACTAGCGGGAGCGCCGTCGCCTACGAGCAGTACTTC. V usage is TRBV28 and J usage is TRBJ2-7, with 14 bases identical to TRBD2. Germline loops: CDR1 MDHEN, CDR2 SYDVKM. This CDR3 is built from 16 residues. V lost 8 bases and J lost 2; bases outside the gene matches: 8. Full variable domain (missing parts from reference TRBV28 and TRBJ2-7): DVKVTQSSRYLVKRTGEKVFLECVQDMDHENMFWYRQDPGLGLRLIYFSYDVKMKEKGDIPEGYSVSREKKERFSLILESASTNQTSMYLCASGTSGSAVAYEQYFGPGTRLTVT.

This chain connects TRBV6-2 or TRBV6-3 to TRBJ2-7; TRBD2 matches at 7 bases. Trimming took 2 bases from V and 7 from J; bases not matched to a gene: 5. CDR3 length: 13 amino acids. Per the germline V gene, CDR1 is MNHEY and CDR2 is SVGEGT. In DNA form, the CDR3 reads TGTGCCAGCAGTTACGGACTAGTCAGGGAGCAGTACTTC. As protein: CASSYGLVREQYF.